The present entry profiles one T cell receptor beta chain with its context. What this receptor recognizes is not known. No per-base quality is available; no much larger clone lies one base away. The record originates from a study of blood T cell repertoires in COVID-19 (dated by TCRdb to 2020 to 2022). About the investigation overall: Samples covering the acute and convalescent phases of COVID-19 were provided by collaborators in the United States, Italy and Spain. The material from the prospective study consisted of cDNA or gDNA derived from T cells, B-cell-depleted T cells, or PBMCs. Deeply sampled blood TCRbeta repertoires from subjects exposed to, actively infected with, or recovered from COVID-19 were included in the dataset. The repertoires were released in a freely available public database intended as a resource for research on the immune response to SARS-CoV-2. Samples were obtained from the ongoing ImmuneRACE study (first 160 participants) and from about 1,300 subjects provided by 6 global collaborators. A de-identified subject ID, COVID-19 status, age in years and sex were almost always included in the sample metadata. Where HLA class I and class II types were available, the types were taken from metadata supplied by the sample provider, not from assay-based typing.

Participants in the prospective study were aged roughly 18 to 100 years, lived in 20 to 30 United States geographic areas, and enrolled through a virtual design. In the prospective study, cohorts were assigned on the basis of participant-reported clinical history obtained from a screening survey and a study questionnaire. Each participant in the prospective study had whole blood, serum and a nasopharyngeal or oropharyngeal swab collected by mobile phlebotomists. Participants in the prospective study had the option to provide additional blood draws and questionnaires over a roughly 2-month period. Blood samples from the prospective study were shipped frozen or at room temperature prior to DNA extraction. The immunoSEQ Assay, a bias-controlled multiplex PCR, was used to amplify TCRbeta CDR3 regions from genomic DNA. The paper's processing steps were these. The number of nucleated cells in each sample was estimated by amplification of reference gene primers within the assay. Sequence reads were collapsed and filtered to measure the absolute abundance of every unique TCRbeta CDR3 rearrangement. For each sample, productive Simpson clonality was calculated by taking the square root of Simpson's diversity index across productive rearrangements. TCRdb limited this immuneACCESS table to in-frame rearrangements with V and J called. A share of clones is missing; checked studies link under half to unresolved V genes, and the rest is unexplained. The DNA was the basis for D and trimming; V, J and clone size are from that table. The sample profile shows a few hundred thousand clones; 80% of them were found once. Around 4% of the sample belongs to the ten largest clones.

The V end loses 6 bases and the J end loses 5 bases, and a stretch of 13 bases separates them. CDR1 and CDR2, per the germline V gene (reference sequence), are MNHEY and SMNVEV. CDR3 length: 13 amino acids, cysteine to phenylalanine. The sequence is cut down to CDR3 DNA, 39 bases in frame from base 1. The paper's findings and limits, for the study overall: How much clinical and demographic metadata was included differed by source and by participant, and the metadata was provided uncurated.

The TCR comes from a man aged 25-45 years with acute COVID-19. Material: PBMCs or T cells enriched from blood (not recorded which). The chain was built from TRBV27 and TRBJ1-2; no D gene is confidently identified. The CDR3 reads CASSPAGSYGYTF. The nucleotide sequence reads TGTGCCAGCAGCCCGGCCGGGTCGTATGGCTACACCTTC.